The clone carrying this T cell receptor beta chain was recorded at least ten times. The entry originates in a study of human T cells and chemical hapten exposure. Total RNA extraction was carried out from unfractionated whole blood. V was pared by 5 bases and J by 7 bases, with 5 bases of the junction left unmatched. This CDR3 is built from 14 residues. Germline V gene lookup returns CDR1 SNHLY and CDR2 FYNNEI. TCRdb reprocessed the 5' RACE reads via MiXCR and lists one record per CDR3 protein. The sample has more than 140,000 distinct CDR3 sequences, about 4.3% seen once. This rearrangement joins TRBV2 to TRBJ1-6, with 7 bases fitting TRBD1. The TCR was taken from a female donor in good health. The CDR3 protein is CASSLTGLNSPLHF. In DNA, the CDR3 is TGTGCCAGCAGTTTGACAGGGTTAAATTCACCCCTCCACTTT.